This TCR beta chain is from a study of blood T cell repertoires in COVID-19. Study background: Researchers got acute and convalescent COVID-19 samples from the United States, Italy and Spain.

Authors' data handling: Scientists estimated how many nucleated cells there were by amplifying reference gene primers. Assay used: immunoSEQ multiplex PCR; TCRdb lists only in-frame clones, some missing. V, J and clone size derive from that table, while D and trimming were established from the DNA sequence. This sample carries under 300,000 clones, approximately 85% of them seen once, and the ten largest clones take 1.5% to 2%. Trimming took 1 base from V and 0 from J; bases not matched to a gene: 9. Germline loops: CDR1 LGHNT, CDR2 FRNRAP. The CDR3 sequence is 18 residues long. This receptor was identified in a woman between 50 and 59 years old who had recovered from COVID-19. The material sequenced was PBMCs or T cells enriched from blood (not recorded which). The gene calls are TRBV12-5 and TRBJ2-1, with TRBD2 matching 7 bases. The CDR3 protein is CASGLAGLVKASYNEQFF. CDR3 DNA sequence: TGTGCTAGTGGTTTGGCAGGACTAGTTAAGGCCTCCTACAATGAGCAGTTCTTC.